The rows below give T cell receptor beta chains drawn from one sample of a study of CD8+ T cells in alopecia areata. The repertoire was sequenced with immunoSEQ multiplex PCR; TCRdb's copy has only in-frame clones and lacks some. The sample includes about 150,000 clones, 62% of them seen just once. Source material: CD8+ T cells sorted from blood. The source is a human donor in good health. Each CDR3 is given with its conserved first and last residue.

>TRBV7-8
CASRQGLVYEQYF
>TRBV13
CASSPGTSGTYEQYF
>TRBV27
CASKRTGGLGQPQHF
>TRBV7-6
CASSAFRGPQETQYF
>TRBV29-1
CSVGPGQDNYGYTF
>TRBV20-1
CSARIANEQFF
>TRBV9
CASSVGDTPYEQYF
>TRBV7-9
CASSPPSQNTEAFF
>TRBV7-9
CASSPVETDTQYF
>TRBV5-4
CASSSGGGNTEAFF
>TRBV5-1
CASSPVTSGGNEQFF
>TRBV7-9
CASTGRTDTQYF
>TRBV29-1
CSVPQGASYGYTF
>TRBV6-5
CASSPSAGATQYF
>TRBV5-6
CASSWGPTRAGGYEQYF
>TRBV28
CASSSSNEQFF
>TRBV9
CASSESGSTQEEQFF
>TRBV5-6
CASRVRSLGDTQYF
>TRBV23-1
CARPGDYGYTF
>TRBV7-9
CASSFSNQPQHF
>TRBV7-9
CASSGETGIQADTEAFF
>TRBV30
CAWSTSGSYEQYF
>TRBV9
CASSVVGVVDEQFF